This entry lists 32 T cell receptor beta chains sequenced from one sample in a study of regulatory T cells in long-lasting Graves disease. Time point here: persistent/refractory GD, antithyroid drugs over 5 years with positive TRAb. PBMC RNA served as the TCR library source. Library construction for TCR beta used iRepertoire HTBI primers and Arm-PCR of CDR3 regions. MiXCR, applied by TCRdb to the multiplex PCR reads, yields one record per CDR3 protein. The sample includes roughly 500,000 distinct CDR3 sequences, 22% of them seen just once. The sample here was peripheral blood mononuclear cells (PBMCs), taken when the disease was refractory, from a patient treated with antithyroid drugs. These receptors originate from a female donor with Graves disease.

The table lists this clonotype with many counts. The chain has TRBV28 and TRBJ1-6; 7 positions match TRBD1. The CDR3 loop spans 14 amino acids. V lost 5 bases and J lost 7; bases outside the gene matches: 5. Germline CDR1 is MDHEN and CDR2 is SYDVKM. The CDR3 reads CASSRQGGNSPLHF. The CDR3 DNA is TGTGCCAGCAGTCGACAGGGAGGCAATTCACCCCTCCACTTT. The whole variable domain, filled in from reference TRBV28 and TRBJ1-6, reads DVKVTQSSRYLVKRTGEKVFLECVQDMDHENMFWYRQDPGLGLRLIYFSYDVKMKEKGDIPEGYSVSREKKERFSLILESASTNQTSMYLCASSRQGGNSPLHFGNGTRLTVT.

This clonotype was detected many times. CDR3 amino acids: CAISESGYEGETQYF. The DNA for the CDR3 is TGTGCCATCAGTGAGTCTGGGTATGAGGGAGAGACCCAGTACTTC. This chain connects TRBV10-3 to TRBJ2-5; tentatively, D is TRBD2 (5 bases). Trimming cost V 0 bases and J 4 bases, with 12 bases left between them. The CDR3 extends over 15 amino acids. Looked up from germline, CDR1 is ENHRY and CDR2 is SYGVKD.

In this sample, this clonotype turned up many times. The V call is TRBV19, the J call TRBJ1-1; the match to TRBD1 covers 8 bases. The CDR3 runs 13 residues. J gave up 4 bases and V 5 bases, and 3 bases lay outside the gene matches. From germline, CDR1 is LNHDA and CDR2 SQIVND (reference sequence). The CDR3 sequence: CASSAQGATEAFF. CDR3 sequence (DNA): TGTGCCAGTAGTGCTCAGGGGGCCACTGAAGCTTTCTTT.

There are many counts of this clonotype. The V gene is TRBV12-3 or TRBV12-4, the J gene TRBJ1-2; D is unclear. Trimming pared 5 bases from V and 4 bases from J, leaving 20 bases between. This CDR3 comprises 16 residues. As DNA, the CDR3 is TGTGCCAGCAGTGGCCCGTCGGGGAGCGACGGCTATGGCTACACCTTC. This codes for CASSGPSGSDGYGYTF.

This clonotype was detected ten times or more. The V gene is TRBV28, the J gene TRBJ1-1; TRBD1 matches at 7 bases. Germline-derived CDR1 and CDR2 are MDHEN and SYDVKM. This CDR3 has 16 residues. Trimming removed 9 bases from V and 2 bases from J; junction bases left unmatched: 15. The CDR3 protein is CASKTFSGQSNTEAFF. The CDR3 DNA sequence: TGTGCCAGTAAAACCTTTTCGGGACAGTCTAACACTGAAGCTTTCTTT.

The chain combines TRBV20-1 with TRBJ1-6; maybe TRBD1 (5 bases). Germline V gene lookup returns CDR1 DFQATT and CDR2 SNEGSKA (reference sequence). The CDR3 is made up of 13 amino acids. V shed 5 bases and J shed 8 bases, with 13 bases lying between them. CDR3 sequence (DNA): TGCAGTGCTGGGCAGGGAACTGATTCACCCCTCCACTTT. Translated, it gives CSAGQGTDSPLHF.

The chain joins TRBV7-2 to TRBJ1-1, with a possible D match to TRBD1 (5 bases). The CDR3 totals 15 residues. Trimming removed 5 bases at V and 2 bases at J, with 15 bases between. The germline V gene has CDR1 SGHTA and CDR2 FQGNSA. The CDR3 loop is CASSLIGGVNTEAFF. CDR3 in DNA: TGTGCCAGCAGCCTTATCGGAGGGGTTAACACTGAAGCTTTCTTT.

V is TRBV2 and J is TRBJ1-2; the match to TRBD1 covers 7 bases. CDR1 SNHLY and CDR2 FYNNEI come from the germline V gene. This CDR3 is built from 14 residues. V lost 2 bases and J lost 3; bases outside the gene matches: 3. CDR3 sequence (DNA): TGTGCCAGCAGTGAATCCGACAGGGACTATGGCTACACCTTC. Amino acid sequence: CASSESDRDYGYTF.

The chain has TRBV20-1 and TRBJ1-3, with a weak D call TRBD1 (6 bases). CDR1 and CDR2 from the germline V gene are DFQATT and SNEGSKA (reference sequence). The CDR3 totals 12 residues. The CDR3 DNA reads as TGCAGCCTGACAGGCCCTGGAAACACCATATATTTT. This codes for CSLTGPGNTIYF.

This sequence joins TRBV29-1 and TRBJ2-5; 10 bases match TRBD2. In germline, CDR1 is SQVTM, CDR2 ANQGSEA. Losses at the gene ends were 2 bases for V and 1 base for J; bases not matched to a gene: 4. This CDR3 spans 15 amino acids. Here the CDR3 reads CSVEWTSGFQETQYF. For the CDR3, the DNA is TGCAGCGTTGAATGGACTAGCGGTTTCCAAGAGACCCAGTACTTC.

This clonotype was counted ten times or more. V and J are TRBV12-3 or TRBV12-4 and TRBJ2-1; 9 bases line up with TRBD2. This CDR3 spans 14 amino acids. The junction had 8 bases not matched to a gene; V was cut back by 7 bases and J by 7 bases. CDR3 sequence (DNA): TGTGCCAGCACTACGGTGCGGGGGGGAAATGAGCAGTTCTTC. Its protein is CASTTVRGGNEQFF.

Many counts were recorded for this clonotype. The chain has TRBV11-3 and TRBJ2-5; the D gene is possibly TRBD1 (6 bases). V was shortened by 3 bases and J by 9 bases, with 11 bases between the two germline ends. This CDR3 is built from 12 residues. Germline V gives CDR1 SGHNT, CDR2 YENEEA. The CDR3: CASSLPQGSQYF. CDR3 sequence (DNA): TGTGCCAGCAGCTTGCCCCAGGGGTCCCAGTACTTC.

The V gene is TRBV20-1, the J gene TRBJ2-7; 7 nucleotides agree with TRBD2. The CDR3 has 17 amino acids. After removal of 3 bases from V and 0 bases from J, the junction contained 14 bases not matched to a gene. Germline-derived CDR1 and CDR2 are DFQATT and SNEGSKA (reference sequence). The CDR3 reads CSASGVAGTTYSYEQYF. In nucleotides, the CDR3 is TGCAGTGCTAGTGGGGTAGCGGGCACAACCTACTCCTACGAGCAGTACTTC.

In its sample, this clonotype was seen a few times. V is TRBV30 and J is TRBJ2-7; 12 bases align to TRBD1. CDR3 length: 16 amino acids. CDR1 and CDR2 (germline): GTSNPN, SVGIG (reference sequence). The V segment lost 4 bases and the J segment 1 base; nucleotides outside the gene matches: 8. CDR3 in amino acids: CAWNNRDRGPSYEQYF. CDR3 in DNA: TGTGCCTGGAACAACCGGGACAGGGGGCCTTCCTACGAGCAGTACTTC.

At least ten counts were recorded for this clonotype. This sequence joins TRBV10-3 and TRBJ2-5; tentative D call: TRBD1 (5 bases). Germline V gene lookup returns CDR1 ENHRY and CDR2 SYGVKD. The CDR3 consists of 12 residues. Between the trimmed V and J ends, which lost 2 bases and 10 bases, there was a span of 11 bases. CDR3 amino acids: CAISERGEDQYF. In DNA form, the CDR3 reads TGTGCCATCAGTGAGAGGGGTGAGGACCAGTACTTC.

There are many counts of this clonotype. The V call is TRBV5-8, the J call TRBJ1-1; D ambiguous. CDR1 and CDR2 (germline): SGHTS, YDEGEE. Trimming took 1 base from V and 3 from J, leaving 7 bases between them. This CDR3 is built from 13 residues. The CDR3 here is CASSLSWDTEAFF. The CDR3 DNA follows: TGTGCCAGCAGCTTGTCGTGGGACACTGAAGCTTTCTTT.

This chain uses TRBV19 with TRBJ2-7; the D gene is possibly TRBD1 (6 bases). V dropped 5 bases and J dropped 2 bases, with 16 bases sitting between them. Germline-derived CDR1 and CDR2 are LNHDA and SQIVND (reference sequence). This CDR3 has 15 amino acids. The CDR3 loop reads CASSVTGKDTYEQYF. The CDR3, as DNA: TGTGCCAGTAGTGTTACAGGGAAAGACACCTACGAGCAGTACTTC. Full variable domain (rest looked up from reference TRBV19 and TRBJ2-7): DGGITQSPKYLFRKEGQNVTLSCEQNLNHDAMYWYRQDPGQGLRLIYYSQIVNDFQKGDIAEGYSVSREKKESFPLTVTSAQKNPTAFYLCASSVTGKDTYEQYFGPGTRLTVT.

This chain links TRBV2 with TRBJ1-5; D possibly corresponds to TRBD1 (5 bases). With 4 bases removed from V and 0 bases from J, the gap between germline ends came to 19 bases. CDR3 length: 18 residues. The germline CDR1 and CDR2 sequences are SNHLY and FYNNEI. The DNA for the CDR3 is TGTGCCAGCAGTGTCGGGGGACCCCGACTCTATAGCAATCAGCCCCAGCATTTT. Residues: CASSVGGPRLYSNQPQHF.

This clonotype has a handful of counts. The J gene is TRBJ2-3, the V gene TRBV10-3, with a weak D call TRBD1 (6 bases). The V end lost 10 bases, the J end lost 0 bases, and 14 bases lay between the germline ends. The CDR3 covers 14 residues. The germline V gene has CDR1 ENHRY and CDR2 SYGVKD. DNA of the CDR3: TGTGCCACCCAGGGGTTCGTAAGCACAGATACGCAGTATTTT. It is translated as CATQGFVSTDTQYF.

This clonotype was detected ten times or more. The rearrangement uses TRBV7-8 and TRBJ2-5, with TRBD2 matching over 9 bases. Trimming took 5 bases from V and 2 from J; bases not matched to a gene: 15. Germline V CDR1 and CDR2: SGHVS, FQNEAQ. The CDR3 has 18 amino acids. The CDR3 here is CASSPSRLAGRLQETQYF. The CDR3 coding sequence is TGTGCCAGCAGCCCTAGCCGGCTAGCGGGACGCCTTCAAGAGACCCAGTACTTC.

The rearrangement links TRBV15 to TRBJ2-7; 7 nucleotides match TRBD1. The germline V gene encodes CDR1 LNHNV and CDR2 YYDKDF (reference sequence). This CDR3 comprises 14 residues. Germline trimming cut 3 bases from V and 3 bases from J; bases unmatched to any gene: 5. CDR3 in amino acids: CATSSPGQIYEQYF. The CDR3 bases are TGTGCCACCAGCAGTCCGGGACAGATCTACGAGCAGTACTTC.

This clonotype was picked up a small number of times. The chain couples TRBV6-1 to TRBJ2-7; 7 nucleotides agree with TRBD2. This CDR3 comprises 16 residues. Germline V lookup: CDR1 MNHNS, CDR2 SASEGT. V trimming: 5 bases; J trimming: 0 bases; junction bases outside the gene matches: 10. CDR3 sequence reads: CASSPRGSGASYEQYF. Here the CDR3 DNA reads TGTGCCAGCAGTCCCCGGGGGAGCGGGGCCTCCTACGAGCAGTACTTC.

This sequence joins TRBV7-3 and TRBJ2-3, with 7 bases aligning to TRBD1. Unmatched junction bases numbered 10, after V lost 5 bases and J lost 2 bases. Looked up from germline, CDR1 is SGHTA and CDR2 is FQGTGA. The CDR3 is 16 amino acids. The CDR3 region is CASSLVGDSSTDTQYF. The CDR3 coding sequence is TGTGCCAGCAGCCTGGTCGGGGACAGCTCCACAGATACGCAGTATTTT.

This clonotype was counted only a few times. This sequence joins TRBV7-9 and TRBJ1-1; TRBD1 matches 9 bases. Germline trimming cut 5 bases from V and 6 bases from J; bases unmatched to any gene: 4. The CDR3 sequence is 13 residues long. Germline V CDR1 and CDR2: SEHNR, FQNEAQ (reference sequence). DNA of the CDR3: TGTGCCAGCAGCCGCGGACAGGGGTCTGAAGCTTTCTTT. This sequence encodes CASSRGQGSEAFF.

The chain couples TRBV9 to TRBJ2-5; D unresolved. The CDR3 has 15 residues. Germline CDR1 and CDR2: SGDLS and YYNGEE. V was cut by 1 base and J by 4 bases, with 14 bases left in between. The CDR3: CASSVSGVLGETQYF. The CDR3, as DNA: TGTGCCAGCAGCGTATCCGGAGTTCTCGGAGAGACCCAGTACTTC.

This clonotype appeared many times. The chain uses TRBV28 and TRBJ2-7, with TRBD2 matching 10 bases. Germline CDR1 MDHEN, CDR2 SYDVKM. V trimming: 10 bases; J trimming: 7 bases; junction bases outside the gene matches: 10. The CDR3 has 13 residues. For the CDR3, the DNA is TGTGCCACCAACCCCGCTAGCGGGAGTGAGCAGTACTTC. It translates to CATNPASGSEQYF.

The V call is TRBV6-2 or TRBV6-3, the J call TRBJ1-1; D not certain. Trimming cost V 0 bases and J 3 bases, with 11 bases left between them. The CDR3 consists of 15 residues. CDR1 is MNHEY, CDR2 SVGEGT, per germline. CDR3 amino acids: CASSYSNAPDTEAFF. Here the CDR3 DNA reads TGTGCCAGCAGTTACTCGAACGCCCCGGACACTGAAGCTTTCTTT.

The genes are TRBV5-4 and TRBJ1-1; D gene uncertain. The CDR3 runs 16 residues. Per the germline V gene, CDR1 is SGHNT and CDR2 is YYREEE (reference sequence). The V gene lost 4 bases and the J gene lost 0 bases, with 16 bases spanning the gap. The CDR3 reads CASSPDITRVNTEAFF. The CDR3 nucleotides read TGTGCCAGCAGCCCCGACATCACACGGGTGAACACTGAAGCTTTCTTT.

This clonotype was counted at least ten times. This chain links TRBV7-2 with TRBJ1-6; D not certain. The CDR3 consists of 17 residues. The germline V gene encodes CDR1 SGHTA and CDR2 FQGNSA. Trimming stripped 1 base from V and 0 bases from J, with 10 bases between. The CDR3 nucleotides are TGTGCCAGCAGCTTAGAACCTCAGAGCTCCTATAATTCACCCCTCCACTTT. As protein: CASSLEPQSSYNSPLHF.

This sequence joins TRBV19 and TRBJ2-7; D perhaps matches TRBD2 (5 bases). V was clipped by 5 bases and J by 1 base, with 18 bases between them. The CDR3 totals 16 residues. Germline V CDR1 and CDR2: LNHDA, SQIVND (reference sequence). CDR3 DNA: TGTGCCAGTAGTGCCCCGACCGTGGCGGGTTCCTACGAGCAGTACTTC. Translated, it gives CASSAPTVAGSYEQYF.

This clonotype was counted between two and nine times. The gene calls are TRBV29-1 and TRBJ1-1; TRBD1 might be the D (5 bases). The V gene's germline CDR1 is SQVTM and CDR2 ANQGSEA. V gave up 6 bases and J gave up 1 base, with 18 bases separating them. The CDR3 sequence is 15 residues long. DNA for the CDR3: TGCAGCGTCGCCCCCCTTGAAAGGGGGAACACTGAAGCTTTCTTT. Residues: CSVAPLERGNTEAFF.

V gene TRBV9 combines with J gene TRBJ2-1; maybe TRBD1 (5 bases). The CDR3 totals 13 residues. In germline, CDR1 is SGDLS, CDR2 YYNGEE. Trimming cost V 3 bases and J 10 bases, with 14 bases left between them. CDR3 region: CASSADSLQEQFF. Here the CDR3 DNA reads TGTGCCAGCAGCGCCGACAGCCTCCAAGAGCAGTTCTTC. Looking up the rest from reference TRBV9 and TRBJ2-1 gives the full variable domain: DSGVTQTPKHLITATGQRVTLRCSPRSGDLSVYWYQQSLDQGLQFLIQYYNGEERAKGNILERFSAQQFPDLHSELNLSSLELGDSALYFCASSADSLQEQFFGPGTRLTVL.